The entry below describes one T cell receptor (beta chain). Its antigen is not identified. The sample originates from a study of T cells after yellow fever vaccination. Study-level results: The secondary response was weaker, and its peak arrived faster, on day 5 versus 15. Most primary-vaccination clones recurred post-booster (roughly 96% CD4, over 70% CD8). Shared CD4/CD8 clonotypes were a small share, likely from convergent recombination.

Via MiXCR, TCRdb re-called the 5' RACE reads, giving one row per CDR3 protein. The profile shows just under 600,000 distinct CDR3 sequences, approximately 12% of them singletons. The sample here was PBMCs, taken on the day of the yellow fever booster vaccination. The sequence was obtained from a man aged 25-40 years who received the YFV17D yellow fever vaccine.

CDR3 sequence reads: CASSLRGTGFRLAGEQFF. Here the CDR3 DNA reads TGCGCCAGCAGCTTGCGGGGGACAGGGTTCCGACTAGCGGGAGAGCAGTTCTTC. The chain couples TRBV5-1 to TRBJ2-1, with 11 bases matching TRBD2. Germline V gene lookup returns CDR1 SGHRS and CDR2 YFSETQ. The CDR3 is 18 residues long. Unmatched junction bases numbered 16, after V lost 1 base and J lost 10 bases.